The 8 T cell receptor beta chains presented below share a single source sample, sequenced in a study of Ad26.COV2.S vaccination and SARS-CoV-2 variants. The sample's treatment: around 19 received Ad26.COV2.S at low or high dose, single or two shots; several received placebo; per-sample allocation not given. Sampling was done on day 63 after the first vaccine or placebo injection. Libraries were prepared by immunoSEQ multiplex PCR; TCRdb keeps only in-frame clonotypes and omits some of them. The sample has hundreds of thousands of clones, around 90% seen once; the top ten hold 1.5%. The sequencing used peripheral blood, collected in a trial of Ad26.COV2.S vaccine versus placebo. Source of these receptors: a person aged 18 to 65 who received the Ad26.COV2.S COVID-19 vaccine or a placebo.

J is TRBJ1-6 and V is TRBV4-1; TRBD1 might be the D (6 bases). This CDR3 region has 16 residues. Germline CDR1 and CDR2: MGHRA and YSYEKL. The V gene lost 0 bases and the J gene lost 7 bases, with 13 bases spanning the gap. The chain's CDR3 is CASSQDGAGENSPLHF. CDR3 DNA: TGCGCCAGCAGCCAAGATGGCGCAGGGGAGAATTCACCCCTCCACTTT.

The chain uses TRBV11-1 and TRBJ1-5; no firm D call. Per germline, CDR1 SGHAT and CDR2 FQDESV (reference sequence). This CDR3 has 13 amino acids. Trimming pared 1 base from V and 5 bases from J, leaving 6 bases between. Written as DNA, the CDR3 is TGTGCCAGCAGCTTAGAAGAGGATCAGCCCCAGCATTTT. It translates to CASSLEEDQPQHF. Complete variable domain (other parts from reference TRBV11-1 and TRBJ1-5): EAEVAQSPRYKITEKSQAVAFWCDPISGHATLYWYRQILGQGPELLVQFQDESVVDDSQLPKDRFSAERLKGVDSTLKIQPAELGDSAMYLCASSLEEDQPQHFGDGTRLSIL.

The V call is TRBV11-2, the J call TRBJ2-7; D is unresolved. The V end lost 4 bases, the J end lost 9 bases, and 22 bases lay between the germline ends. Germline V gene sequence: CDR1 SGHAT, CDR2 FQNNGV. The CDR3 is 15 amino acids. The CDR3 DNA reads as TGTGCCAGCAGCTATCCCCCGATAGCTGGCGCCAGGCAGTACTTC. Translated: CASSYPPIAGARQYF.

The chain joins TRBV20-1 to TRBJ2-1; D is unresolved. V shed 1 base and J shed 7 bases, with 5 bases lying between them. The CDR3 is 11 residues long. Germline values: CDR1 DFQATT, CDR2 SNEGSKA (reference sequence). The CDR3 DNA is TGCAGTGCTAGAGTTCCGAATGAGCAGTTCTTC. The encoded protein is CSARVPNEQFF.

The J gene is TRBJ2-5, the V gene TRBV4-2; TRBD2 agrees at 13 bases. This CDR3 comprises 18 residues. V lost 1 base to trimming and J lost 3 bases; unmatched junction nucleotides: 8. In germline, CDR1 is LGHNA, CDR2 YNFKEQ. CDR3 sequence (DNA): TGTGCCAGCAGCCAAGTAACTAGCGGGGGGGCGAGGGAAGAGACCCAGTACTTC. The encoded protein is CASSQVTSGGAREETQYF.

The chain combines TRBV5-5 with TRBJ2-5; the D gene is possibly TRBD1 (5 bases). V lost 2 bases and J 4 bases, leaving 9 bases between the germline ends. Germline lookup yields CDR1 SGHKS and CDR2 YYEKEE (reference sequence). This CDR3 is built from 13 residues. The DNA of the CDR3 is TGTGCCAGCAGCTTAGGTGGGGCAGAGACCCAGTACTTC. This encodes CASSLGGAETQYF.

This chain uses TRBV27 with TRBJ2-3; 8 nucleotides align to TRBD2. The CDR3 is made up of 13 amino acids. The V gene end was trimmed by 3 bases and the J gene end by 7 bases; junction bases not matched to a gene: 3. Germline CDR1 reads MNHEY; CDR2 reads SMNVEV (reference sequence). Written as DNA, the CDR3 is TGTGCCAGCAGTTTCGGCGGGGGGTATACGCAGTATTTT. This codes for CASSFGGGYTQYF.

This chain uses TRBV7-2 with TRBJ2-1, with 8 bases fitting TRBD1. V gave up 5 bases and J gave up 6 bases; unmatched junction bases: 9. The germline V gene encodes CDR1 SGHTA and CDR2 FQGNSA. The CDR3 spans 15 residues. CDR3 DNA sequence: TGTGCCAGCAGCCCGGGACAGGTGAGAAGCAATGAGCAGTTCTTC. This sequence encodes CASSPGQVRSNEQFF.